These T cell receptor beta chains were read from a single sample in a study of blood T cell repertoires in COVID-19. The method was immunoSEQ multiplex PCR; TCRdb's version includes in-frame clones alone and lacks a portion of them. This table has about 130,000 clones, about 85% appearing once. Sequencing was performed on peripheral blood. The receptors stem from a woman of 80 years or more with COVID-19, enrolled during active disease. CDR3s leave out the opening cysteine and the closing phenylalanine or tryptophan.

v_call | cdr3_aa
TRBV28 | ASSPRRGRAYEQY
TRBV7-8 | ASSSPRDRGLGEAF
TRBV3-1/TRBV3-2 | ASSLRSDIGELF
TRBV2 | ASSVSQGSAFRF
TRBV28 | ASRPTTSSRYEQY
TRBV28 | ASTKGSQVYLYGYT
TRBV2 | ASSEKGDYTEAF
TRBV18 | ASSPQSGSMGNQPQH
TRBV6-5 | ASSYKGGATVYEQY
TRBV28 | ASRQGGGNQPQH
TRBV19 | ASSILAGGVYNEQF
TRBV12-3/TRBV12-4 | ASSSTQGLEQY
TRBV7-3 | ASSGDPNTEAF
TRBV18 | ASSPSGSRYEQY
TRBV28 | ASRLKGRSKQF
TRBV10-3 | AISGQPTDTQY
TRBV9 | ASSVGTTNSGNTIY
TRBV3-1/TRBV3-2 | ASSQVPLAGYGYT
TRBV25-1 | ASKPDPATGINEKLF
TRBV28 | ASSPARGLGNEQF
TRBV6-5 | ASRMDRRTYEQY
TRBV15 | ATSGGGSVNEQF
TRBV21-1 | ASSARIHRDRRNQPQH
TRBV7-2 | ASSKGPNGETQY
TRBV25-1 | ASSELGSGWEKLF
TRBV6-5 | ASSYSGQGNQPQH
TRBV19 | ASSQTGLNQPQH
TRBV6-6 | ASSAGTYGYT
TRBV20-1 | SASVSSGPRRETQY